The sequence of this T cell receptor beta chain was determined in a study of PD-1 blockade in classical Hodgkin lymphoma. Study-level background: Patients had nivolumab dosed at 3 mg/kg, delivered intravenously every 2 weeks. Study results and limitations: What caused the repertoire differences, perhaps disease activity or prior therapy, remains undefined. Healthy donors reportedly exceeded newly diagnosed patients in baseline TCR diversity. CD4+ TCR diversity climbed significantly by C4D1, unlike CD8+ TCR diversity.

The junction had 12 bases not matched to a gene; V was cut back by 3 bases and J by 7 bases. The germline V gene encodes CDR1 LNHNV and CDR2 YYDKDF (reference sequence). CDR3 length: 15 amino acids. Produced via immunoSEQ multiplex PCR; TCRdb's table is partial and in-frame only. Of thousands of clones detected, 60% appear once; the ten largest clones hold more than 8.5%. Points on this clone: The antigen remains undetermined.

Time point here: cycle 4 day 1 (C4D1), after more than five weeks of nivolumab. Relapses following autologous stem cell transplantation were seen in all patients, with brentuximab vedotin exposure varying. From thawed PBMCs, CD8+ T cells were isolated by magnetic negative selection. The chain uses TRBV15 and TRBJ2-7, with 7 bases identical to TRBD1. Source: CD8+ T cells from blood, taken before the fourth cycle of nivolumab. The TCR originated in a human donor with classical Hodgkin lymphoma. In nucleotides, the CDR3 is TGTGCCACCAGCAGGGACAGGTCCCCCCTGGGGGAGCAGTACTTC. The encoded protein is CATSRDRSPLGEQYF.